This T cell receptor beta chain came from a study of cytomegalovirus exposure and HLA in healthy donors. Study-wide results and caveats: In a later analysis, several top co-occurrence clusters appeared linked to parvovirus B19, influenza, CMV and Epstein-Barr virus.

The length of the CDR3 is 16 residues. The V gene end was trimmed by 6 bases and the J gene end by 8 bases; junction bases not matched to a gene: 16. Germline V gene lookup returns CDR1 MNHNY and CDR2 SVGAGI (reference sequence). As for this clone: Its antigen is not identified.

PCR amplification relied on 60 Vbeta primers (plus 13 Jbeta primers). Sequencing used immunoSEQ multiplex PCR; TCRdb keeps in-frame clones, though not all of them. This table has about 120,000 clones, around 80% appearing once. The receptor's source is a female donor in good health and CMV-seropositive. The sample comprised PBMCs. The V call is TRBV6-6, the J call TRBJ2-1; TRBD1 matches at 7 bases. The CDR3 reads CASRKWETGTEDEQFF. The CDR3 DNA reads TGTGCCAGCAGAAAGTGGGAAACCGGGACAGAAGATGAGCAGTTCTTC.